This TCR beta chain was found in a study of T-cell reconstitution after alpha-beta-depleted transplantation in children. This clonotype appeared many times. Antigen: not known. Broader study findings: Expanded graft clones numbering several hundred reportedly gave rise to alpha-beta T cells about two months after transplant. From newly produced T cells came most of the T-cell counts and diversity one year after transplant.

This CDR3 has 13 amino acids. V was trimmed by 1 base and J by 0 bases, leaving 7 bases between them. The germline CDR1 and CDR2 sequences are DFQATT and SNEGSKA (reference sequence). Unique molecular identifiers were incorporated into the prepared TCRbeta library. TCRdb re-analysed the PCR reads in MiXCR, keeping a single row per CDR3 protein. The data contain approximately 650,000 distinct CDR3 sequences, around 12% of them seen just once; the ten biggest clones take up around 0.79%. The V gene is TRBV20-1, the J gene TRBJ2-7; perhaps TRBD2 as D (6 bases). The specimen was PBMCs, collected before TCRalphabeta/CD19-depleted stem cell transplant. The clonotype originates from a girl aged 2 to 9 with congenital amegakaryocytic thrombocytopenia, due to receive a stem cell transplant. The CDR3 coding sequence is TGCAGTGCTAGAGTAGCGGACTCCTACGAGCAGTACTTC. It specifies CSARVADSYEQYF.